This T cell receptor (beta chain) was recovered during a study of blood T cell repertoires in COVID-19. In the study overall: T cells, B-cell-depleted T cells, or PBMCs supplied cDNA or gDNA.

V dropped 1 base and J dropped 3 bases, with 15 bases sitting between them. CDR1 is SGHTA, CDR2 FQGNSA, per germline. The length of the CDR3 is 16 residues. The table came from immunoSEQ multiplex PCR; TCRdb's copy has only in-frame clones and leaves some out. The table has 250,000 or so clones, roughly 84% seen once; the top ten hold 1.5% to 1.9%. The V and J genes are TRBV7-2 and TRBJ1-1, with D maybe TRBD1 (5 bases). The sequence derives from a woman in her thirties or forties who had recovered from COVID-19. Sequenced: peripheral blood. CDR3 in amino acids: CASSLGAGLGDTEAFF. CDR3 nucleotide sequence: TGTGCCAGCAGCTTAGGGGCAGGGCTGGGCGACACTGAAGCTTTCTTT.